The clone carrying this T cell receptor (beta chain) was counted a few times. A read error may produce the germline difference seen at one junction end. For TCR beta, libraries came from iRepertoire HTBI primers and Arm-PCR of CDR3 regions. TCRdb re-called the multiplex PCR reads with MiXCR, one entry per CDR3 protein. The data contain a few hundred thousand distinct CDR3 sequences, about 16% of them seen just once; the ten biggest clones take up less than 30%. Time point in this sample: newly diagnosed GD, antithyroid drugs for less than 3 months. Generation of the TCR library employed RNA extracted from PBMCs. The record originates from a study of regulatory T cells in long-lasting Graves disease. This sample was shared with a second study, whose subject was T cells in Graves' hyperthyroidism and ophthalmopathy.

This sequence was found in a woman under 30 with Graves disease. The sample in question was peripheral blood mononuclear cells (PBMCs), obtained at new diagnosis, from a patient treated with antithyroid drugs.

The CDR3 loop reads CSVEEMGQRSYGQYF. CDR3 bases: TGCAGCGTTGAAGAAATGGGGCAGCGCTCCTACGGGCAGTACTTC. The gene calls are TRBV29-1 and TRBJ2-7; maybe TRBD1 (5 bases). Germline V lookup: CDR1 SQVTM, CDR2 ANQGSEA. This CDR3 region has 15 residues.